In its sample, the clone carrying this TCR beta chain was seen once. The germline V and J ends were trimmed by 6 bases and 1 base, with 9 bases remaining between them. The CDR3 consists of 12 residues. Germline V CDR1 and CDR2: SQVTM, ANQGSEA. Sequenced by immunoSEQ multiplex PCR; TCRdb stores in-frame clones only, minus some. The sample lists around 60,000 clones; about 76% were seen once. The data originate from a study of OX40 agonist ivuxolimab in advanced cancers. The TCR sequence derives from an adult with an advanced solid tumor such as melanoma, head and neck, liver or kidney cancer. The sample was CD4+ or CD8+ T cells sorted from blood, taken in a trial of the OX40 agonist ivuxolimab. The chain carries TRBV29-1 and TRBJ1-1; unclear D gene. The CDR3 sequence: CSVGKWNTEAFF. CDR3 DNA sequence: TGCAGCGTGGGGAAGTGGAACACTGAAGCTTTCTTT.